These 9 T cell receptor beta chains were all obtained from the same sample, sequenced in a study of PD-1 blockade in classical Hodgkin lymphoma. Method: immunoSEQ multiplex PCR; TCRdb's copy keeps in-frame clones and lacks some. In the table there are about 24,000 clones, under 90% of which are singletons. Specified time point: cycle 4 day 1 (C4D1), after 5 to 7 weeks of nivolumab. Every one of the patients relapsed after autologous stem cell transplantation (brentuximab vedotin exposure was variable). Specimen: peripheral blood mononuclear cells (PBMCs), collected before the fourth cycle of nivolumab. Receptors originate from a human donor with classical Hodgkin lymphoma.

A single count supports this clone. The V call is TRBV11-2, the J call TRBJ2-7, with a tentative D call TRBD1 (5 bases). The CDR3 has 12 amino acids. CDR1 and CDR2 from the germline V gene are SGHAT and FQNNGV. Trimming stripped 7 bases from V and 3 bases from J, with 10 bases between. The CDR3 sequence: CASTDIHYEQYF. DNA for the CDR3: TGTGCCAGCACGGACATTCACTACGAGCAGTACTTC.

V and J are TRBV25-1 and TRBJ2-1; the D gene is possibly TRBD2 (7 bases). Trimming took off 4 bases at V and 0 bases at J, with 16 bases between the two ends. CDR1 and CDR2 from the germline V gene are MGHDK and SYGVNS. The CDR3 extends over 17 amino acids. CDR3 in DNA: TGTGCCAGCAGTGGGGATGTGGGGGGGGCCTCCTACAATGAGCAGTTCTTC. Its translation: CASSGDVGGASYNEQFF.

This chain links TRBV5-1 with TRBJ2-7, with D hard to call. There are 14 residues in the CDR3. V was cut by 4 bases and J by 4 bases, with 15 bases left in between. Germline V CDR1 and CDR2: SGHRS, YFSETQ. The CDR3 region has the DNA TGCGCCAGCAGCATGGCAGGAGCCCCTTACGAGCAGTACTTC. This translates into CASSMAGAPYEQYF.

The chain couples TRBV6-6 to TRBJ1-1; D unclear. This CDR3 has 13 residues. From germline, CDR1 is MNHNY and CDR2 SVGAGI (reference sequence). Trimming pared 8 bases from V and 11 bases from J, leaving 21 bases between. CDR3 nucleotides: TGTGCCAGCCTCGCTCTTTCAGCCGAAGCGGCTTTCTTT. Its protein is CASLALSAEAAFF.

This chain connects TRBV9 to TRBJ2-1, with a tentative D call TRBD2 (6 bases). Per germline, CDR1 SGDLS and CDR2 YYNGEE. CDR3 size: 16 residues. V lost 0 bases and J lost 4, with 14 bases in between. The CDR3, as DNA: TGTGCCAGCAGCGTAGGAAGTAGCGGATTATACAATGAGCAGTTCTTC. This sequence encodes CASSVGSSGLYNEQFF.

The sample holds one count of this clone. CDR3 sequence: CASSPRQGAYEQYF. The CDR3 DNA is TGCGCCAGCAGTCCCCGACAGGGGGCCTACGAGCAGTACTTC. The gene calls are TRBV23-1 and TRBJ2-7; TRBD1 matches at 9 bases. TRBV23-1 is an ORF; its function is uncertain. Germline trimming cut 4 bases from V and 2 bases from J; bases unmatched to any gene: 3. The length of the CDR3 is 14 residues.

V and J are TRBV28 and TRBJ2-3, with D perhaps being TRBD1 or TRBD2 (5 bases each). CDR3 size: 15 residues. Germline CDR1 reads MDHEN; CDR2 reads SYDVKM. Trimming took 5 bases from V and 1 from J, leaving 13 bases between them. CDR3 region: CASSPGVGGTDTQYF. CDR3 nucleotide sequence: TGTGCCAGCAGTCCTGGGGTGGGGGGCACAGATACGCAGTATTTT.

V gene TRBV6-5 combines with J gene TRBJ2-5; 7 nucleotides agree with TRBD1. The CDR3 is 14 amino acids. Per the germline V gene, CDR1 is MNHEY and CDR2 is SVGAGI. Losses at the gene ends were 5 bases for V and 4 bases for J; bases not matched to a gene: 7. The CDR3 nucleotides read TGTGCCAGCAGTGACCGGACAGGACGAGAGACCCAGTACTTC. Translation: CASSDRTGRETQYF.

This clone was observed once. The rearrangement uses TRBV5-4 and TRBJ2-3, with D unclear. The CDR3 has 15 amino acids. Between the trimmed V and J ends, which lost 0 bases and 13 bases, there was a span of 21 bases. Per germline, CDR1 SGHNT and CDR2 YYREEE (reference sequence). The CDR3 sequence is CASSLAVGTSTRKYF. The DNA for the CDR3 is TGTGCCAGCAGCTTGGCCGTCGGAACTTCGACAAGGAAGTATTTT.